This entry describes one TCR beta chain. With 6 bases removed from V and 2 bases from J, the gap between germline ends came to 13 bases. CDR1 and CDR2 from the germline V gene are MDHEN and SYDVKM. The CDR3 covers 14 residues. These data belong to a study of blood T cell repertoires in COVID-19. This table comes from immunoSEQ multiplex PCR, and its TCRdb copy is limited to in-frame clones, with some not included. The repertoire includes 100,000 to 150,000 clones, around 83% of them detected once, and more than 5% sits in the top ten. The source of this sequence is a man older than 75 with active or convalescent COVID-19. Sequenced sample: peripheral blood. The J gene is TRBJ1-2, the V gene TRBV28, with a possible D match to TRBD1 (5 bases). The CDR3 nucleotides read TGTGCCAGCAGCCCCGCGGGGGAGAACTATGGCTACACCTTC. Translation gives CASSPAGENYGYTF.